This T cell receptor beta chain was sequenced for a study of shared clonotypes between healthy human individuals. Donation came from healthy HIV-negative adults that had no recent acute infections or vaccinations. Between the trimmed V and J ends, which lost 0 bases and 2 bases, there was a span of 10 bases. From germline, CDR1 is MNHEY and CDR2 SVGAGI. This CDR3 has 15 residues. TCRdb's table, derived via immunoSEQ multiplex PCR, lists solely in-frame clones and lacks some. Among 2,100,000 or so clones listed, 90% to 96% were seen once. This sequence originates from a man aged 18-30 years in good health. This chain joins TRBV6-5 and TRBJ1-2; no clear D. The source material was naive CD4+ T cells sorted from blood. Subset meaning: CD45RA+ positively selected. CDR3 coding DNA: TGTGCCAGCAGTTACTCGGACCTGGGCAACTATGGCTACACCTTC. It yields the protein CASSYSDLGNYGYTF.